This is a list of T cell receptor beta chains from one sample in a study of blood T cell repertoires in COVID-19. Assay used: immunoSEQ multiplex PCR; TCRdb lists only in-frame clones, some missing. The sample consists of about 44,000 clones, around 87% of them appearing once. The sample taken for sequencing was peripheral blood. Every receptor here comes from an elderly woman in a cohort sampled during active or convalescent COVID-19. Each CDR3 is given with its conserved first and last residue. A D gene is named only where the DNA matches it firmly. Expanded clones are given a class, and other clones once, few, many or no size at all.

clone size,V gene,D gene,J gene,CDR3 DNA,CDR3 protein
once,TRBV7-2,.,TRBJ1-1,TGTGCCAGCAGCCTAGGGGCTTTAAACACTGAAGCTTTCTTT,CASSLGALNTEAFF
.,TRBV29-1,.,TRBJ2-5,TGCAGCGTAGGCCTTCTGAGGGAGACCCAGTACTTC,CSVGLLRETQYF
.,TRBV5-1,TRBD2,TRBJ2-1,TGCGCCAGCAGCCCCGGGACTAGCGGGAACTACAATGAGCAGTTCTTC,CASSPGTSGNYNEQFF
.,TRBV10-3,TRBD1,TRBJ1-2,TGTGCCTCCCGGGACAGCGCTAACTATGGCTACACCTTC,CASRDSANYGYTF
once,TRBV6-2/TRBV6-3,TRBD2,TRBJ2-1,TGTGCCAGCAGTTACCCCGGGGGGAAATACAATGAGCAGTTCTTC,CASSYPGGKYNEQFF
few,TRBV6-5,TRBD1,TRBJ2-7,TGTGCCAGCAGTTACACAGGGGGCCTCGATTCCTACGAGCAGTACTTC,CASSYTGGLDSYEQYF
once,TRBV3-1/TRBV3-2,TRBD2,TRBJ2-5,TGTGCCAGCAGCCAACAGCGGGAGAGTGAGACCCAGTACTTC,CASSQQRESETQYF
.,TRBV5-1,.,TRBJ1-2,TGCGCCAGCAGCTTGATAGGGGAGGCGAGCTATGGCTACACCTTC,CASSLIGEASYGYTF
.,TRBV5-1,TRBD1,TRBJ2-1,TGCGCCAGCAGCTTGGTACAGGGGAACTACAATGAGCAGTTCTTC,CASSLVQGNYNEQFF
.,TRBV9,.,TRBJ2-2,TGTGCCAGCAGCGTAGGAGTGGGGGCTACCGGGGAGCTGTTTTTT,CASSVGVGATGELFF
.,TRBV5-1,.,TRBJ2-5,TGCGCCAGCAGCTTCCTATCGGGAACCACGTCTCTTCAAGAGACCCAGTACTTC,CASSFLSGTTSLQETQYF
.,TRBV28,.,TRBJ2-1,TGTGCCAGCAGCTCAGGGGCGTACAATGAGCAGTTCTTC,CASSSGAYNEQFF
.,TRBV3-1/TRBV3-2,TRBD1,TRBJ2-6,TGTGCCAGCAGCCAGGTAGGGACAGGAACATCTGGGGCCAACGTCCTGACTTTC,CASSQVGTGTSGANVLTF
.,TRBV10-3,TRBD2,TRBJ2-1,TGTGCCATCAGCACCGGGACTAGCTACAATGAGCAGTTCTTC,CAISTGTSYNEQFF
few,TRBV7-2,.,TRBJ2-3,TGTGCCAGCAGCTTTTACGCGGGGCAAGATACGCAGTATTTT,CASSFYAGQDTQYF
.,TRBV6-5,.,TRBJ2-2,TGTGCCAGCATTGGCCCCCGGGGGACCGGGGAGCTGTTTTTT,CASIGPRGTGELFF
.,TRBV7-9,.,TRBJ2-7,TGTGCCAGCAGCTTACAGGCAGTACCGGTGCGTGAGCAGTACTTC,CASSLQAVPVREQYF
.,TRBV7-2,.,TRBJ2-7,TGTGCCAGCAGCTTACCCTTTTTAGAGGGGGTCTACGAGCAGTACTTC,CASSLPFLEGVYEQYF
.,TRBV6-5,TRBD1,TRBJ1-5,TGTGCCAGCAGTTACCTTAGAGGGGGCGATCAGCCCCAGCATTTT,CASSYLRGGDQPQHF